The clone carrying this T cell receptor beta chain was picked up a small number of times. This sample was included in a study of control samples from healthy donors and cancer patients. The V gene's germline CDR1 is MDHEN and CDR2 SYDVKM. Trimming cost V 8 bases and J 4 bases; bases outside gene matches: 8. The CDR3 has 13 residues. Profiling relied on immunoSEQ multiplex PCR, and the TCRdb table lists in-frame clones only, not all of them. There are some 140,000 clones in the sample; approximately 91% occur only once, and around 8.2% lies in the top ten. The sample was blood. This rearrangement joins TRBV28 to TRBJ2-7, with 7 bases that match TRBD1. The clonotype originates from a woman in her twenties or thirties in good health. CDR3 in amino acids: CASRAAGGYEQYF. The DNA of the CDR3 is TGTGCCAGCCGTGCGGCAGGGGGTTACGAGCAGTACTTC.